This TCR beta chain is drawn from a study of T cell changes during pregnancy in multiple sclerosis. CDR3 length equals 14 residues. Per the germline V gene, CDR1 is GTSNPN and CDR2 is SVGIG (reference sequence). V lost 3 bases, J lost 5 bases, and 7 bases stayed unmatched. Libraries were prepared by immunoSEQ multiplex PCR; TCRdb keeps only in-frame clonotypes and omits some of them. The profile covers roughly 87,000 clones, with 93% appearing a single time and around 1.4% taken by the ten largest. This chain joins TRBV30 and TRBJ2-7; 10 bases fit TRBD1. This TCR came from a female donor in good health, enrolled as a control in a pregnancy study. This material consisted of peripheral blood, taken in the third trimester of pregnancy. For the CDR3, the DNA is TGTGCCTGGAGCCCCGGGACAGGGGCGAACGAGCAGTACTTC. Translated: CAWSPGTGANEQYF.